This TCR beta chain comes out of a study of post-analysis software for immune sequencing data. Built from TCR beta cDNA, the libraries had unique molecular identifiers in them. When about 0.9 to 11 million T cells were used, they gave some 540,000 cDNA molecules. TCRdb reprocessed the PCR reads with MiXCR, giving one entry per CDR3 protein. The data show about 770,000 distinct CDR3 sequences, 35% to 55% seen once. Only one count was recorded for this clonotype. Its target is unknown. CDR3 length: 16 residues. The ends lost 6 bases at V and 9 bases at J; junction bases unmatched: 13. Study-wide results and caveats: Among roughly 5 TRBV segments more frequent in patients than controls were TRBV5-6, TRBV5-1 and TRBV20-1. Significantly lower normalized Chao1 diversity was found in patients with multiple sclerosis relative to controls.

This chain links TRBV12-3 or TRBV12-4 with TRBJ1-5; 11 bases match TRBD1. This sequence was found in a girl between 10 and 17 years old with multiple sclerosis. Sequencing input: blood. The CDR3 DNA reads as TGTGCCAGCAGCCCTACCGGGACAGGGGGATATGCGCCCCAGCATTTT. Amino acids: CASSPTGTGGYAPQHF.